This TCR beta chain is from a study of shared T cell receptors in the human thymus. The V and J ends lost 0 bases and 4 bases respectively, with 16 bases between them. The CDR3 length is 16 residues. The germline gives CDR1 SGHNT, CDR2 YYREEE (reference sequence). TCRdb keeps only in-frame clones here, not all; method: immunoSEQ multiplex PCR. The sample shows 500,000 to 550,000 clones, more than 75% of them seen only once. These data were likewise used in another study, on human thymus T cells.

This chain uses TRBV5-4 with TRBJ1-1; D may be TRBD1 (6 bases). The origin of this receptor is a boy under three years old with a congenital heart defect. Sequencing used thymocytes. The CDR3 bases are TGTGCCAGCAGCTTGGCATTAGGGGGTTGGGGCACTGAAGCTTTCTTT. Amino acids: CASSLALGGWGTEAFF.